This T cell receptor (beta chain) was recorded in a study of shared clonotypes between healthy human individuals. This clone was observed a single time. Its antigen remains unidentified. Findings of the study overall: Tissues were not sampled, only blood, and their repertoires likely differ. Larger estimated richness was generally recorded for naive subsets relative to memory subsets.

Germline V CDR1 and CDR2: LGHNA, YSLEER. The CDR3 spans 15 residues. Trimming stripped 0 bases from V and 0 bases from J, with 8 bases between. Data came from immunoSEQ multiplex PCR; TCRdb stores just in-frame clones and leaves some out. Of about 2.3 million clones listed, 93% are singletons. The gene calls are TRBV4-3 and TRBJ1-2, with D maybe TRBD1 (5 bases). The receptor's source is a young man in good health. Some clones in this sample may be carry-over from other donors' samples. Input material: naive CD4+ T cells from PBMCs. This sample's subset: CD45RA+ positively selected. CDR3 sequence (DNA): TGCGCCAGCAGCCAAGAGAAGACAGCTAACTATGGCTACACCTTC. Its protein is CASSQEKTANYGYTF.